Following are 9 T cell receptor beta chains from one sample sequenced in a study of blood T cell repertoires in COVID-19 (dated by TCRdb to between 2020 and 2021). The library was built by means of the immunoSEQ multiplex PCR assay. The table was pulled from immuneACCESS by TCRdb, which kept in-frame rearrangements only. Such tables lose some clones; where checked, under half of the loss comes from unresolved V genes, and the rest has no known cause. The sample includes 250,000 to 300,000 clones, with about nine tenths observed a single time. Of the sample, roughly 2.1% is held by the ten largest clones. The sample was peripheral blood. Receptors originate from a man aged 50-60 years with acute or convalescent COVID-19.

This chain links TRBV5-1 with TRBJ2-3; D is ambiguous. V was clipped by 4 bases and J by 3 bases, with 12 bases between them. The CDR3 has 14 amino acids. Germline-derived CDR1 and CDR2 are SGHRS and YFSETQ. CDR3 sequence: CASSLTPATDTQYF. Here the CDR3 DNA reads TGCGCCAGCAGCCTTACTCCCGCGACAGATACGCAGTATTTT. The full variable domain, rest sourced from reference TRBV5-1 and TRBJ2-3, is KAGVTQTPRYLIKTRGQQVTLSCSPISGHRSVSWYQQTPGQGLQFLFEYFSETQRNKGNFPGRFSGRQFSNSRSEMNVSTLELGDSALYLCASSLTPATDTQYFGPGTRLTVL.

CDR3 nucleotide sequence: TGTGCCAGCTCACTCCCGGACAGGGAGGAGGACACCATATATTTT. This translates into CASSLPDREEDTIYF. The J gene is TRBJ1-3, the V gene TRBV18; TRBD1 matches at 8 bases. The CDR3 is made up of 15 amino acids. Germline trimming cut 4 bases from V and 8 bases from J; bases unmatched to any gene: 10. Germline assignment: CDR1 KGHSH and CDR2 LQKENI.

This clone appeared a single time. The chain joins TRBV6-1 to TRBJ1-3, with D hard to call. CDR3 length: 14 residues. Trimming cost V 3 bases and J 0 bases, with 6 bases left between them. Germline V gives CDR1 MNHNS, CDR2 SASEGT. The CDR3 reads CASSDRSSGNTIYF. Written as DNA, the CDR3 is TGTGCCAGCAGTGATAGGAGCTCTGGAAACACCATATATTTT.

The CDR3 coding sequence is TGTGCCAGCAGCCAATTTAGGAGCCACACTAACTATGGCTACACCTTC. Translated, it gives CASSQFRSHTNYGYTF. This chain connects TRBV3-1 (or the pseudogene TRBV3-2) to TRBJ1-2; the D is unclear. CDR3 length: 16 residues. Germline loops: CDR1 LGHDT, CDR2 YNNKEL (reference sequence). V was trimmed by 2 bases and J by 0 bases, leaving 13 bases between them.

This chain uses TRBV19 with TRBJ2-7; the D is unclear. The CDR3 is 14 amino acids. The V end was cut by 1 base, the J end by 5 bases, with 12 bases between. Germline values: CDR1 LNHDA, CDR2 SQIVND (reference sequence). CDR3 loop: CASSIVGVINEQYF. DNA for the CDR3: TGTGCCAGTAGTATAGTGGGCGTTATTAACGAGCAGTACTTC.

The genes are TRBV6-1 and TRBJ2-7, with D possibly matching TRBD1 (6 bases). Trimming removed 3 bases at V and 0 bases at J, with 9 bases between. From germline, CDR1 is MNHNS and CDR2 SASEGT. The CDR3 is 14 residues long. The CDR3 region is CASSDTGNSYEQYF. CDR3 DNA sequence: TGTGCCAGCAGTGACACAGGGAACTCCTACGAGCAGTACTTC.

V usage is TRBV30 and J usage is TRBJ1-1; D might be TRBD1 (5 bases). V shed 8 bases and J shed 4 bases, with 17 bases lying between them. Germline V CDR1 and CDR2: GTSNPN, SVGIG (reference sequence). The CDR3 extends over 13 amino acids. CDR3 nucleotide sequence: TGTGCCCGTCAGGGTACGCTAGGCACTGAAGCTTTCTTT. Its translation is CARQGTLGTEAFF.

V and J are TRBV18 and TRBJ2-1; 10 bases map to TRBD1. From germline, CDR1 is KGHSH and CDR2 LQKENI. The CDR3 covers 16 residues. V dropped 5 bases and J dropped 6; count of bases not matched to a gene: 10. The CDR3, as DNA: TGTGCCAGCTCATCTCGTCCGGGACAGGGGTCCAATGAGCAGTTCTTC. Residues: CASSSRPGQGSNEQFF.

CDR3 coding DNA: TGTGCCAGCAGCCCCACCTCGGGACAGAGAACCTACGAGCAGTACTTC. Amino acids: CASSPTSGQRTYEQYF. The chain has TRBV3-1 (or the pseudogene TRBV3-2) and TRBJ2-7; 7 positions match TRBD1. The CDR3 extends over 16 amino acids. Germline V gene data show CDR1 as LGHDT and CDR2 as YNNKEL (reference sequence). J lost 2 bases, V lost 4 bases, and 11 bases had no gene match.